The entry that follows covers one TCR beta chain sequence. The record originates from a study of identical twins' blood T cells. TCRdb re-called the 5' RACE reads with MiXCR, one entry per CDR3 protein. This sample has 350,000 to 450,000 distinct CDR3 sequences; roughly 27% occur once, and the top ten carry roughly 5.5%. CDR1 and CDR2 from the germline V gene are SGHAT and FQNNGV. This CDR3 has 12 amino acids. V gave up 7 bases and J gave up 10 bases, with 13 bases separating them. The rearrangement links TRBV11-2 to TRBJ2-2, with D uncertain. The clonotype originates from a woman between 18 and 55 years old in good health. Sequences were obtained from PBMCs. For the CDR3, the DNA is TGTGCCAGCAACTTTACCAAAGTGGAGCTGTTTTTT. It encodes CASNFTKVELFF.